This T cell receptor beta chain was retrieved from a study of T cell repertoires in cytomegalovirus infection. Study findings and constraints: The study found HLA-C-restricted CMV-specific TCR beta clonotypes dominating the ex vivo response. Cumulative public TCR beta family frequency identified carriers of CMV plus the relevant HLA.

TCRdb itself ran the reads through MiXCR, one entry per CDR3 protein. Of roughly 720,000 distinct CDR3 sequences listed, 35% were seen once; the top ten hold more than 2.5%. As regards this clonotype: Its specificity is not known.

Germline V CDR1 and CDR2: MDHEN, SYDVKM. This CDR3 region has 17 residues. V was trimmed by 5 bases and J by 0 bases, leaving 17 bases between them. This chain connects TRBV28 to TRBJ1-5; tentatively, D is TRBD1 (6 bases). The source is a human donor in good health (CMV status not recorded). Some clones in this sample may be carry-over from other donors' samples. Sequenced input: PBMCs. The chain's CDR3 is CASSPHQGLGSNQPQHF. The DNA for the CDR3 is TGTGCCAGCAGTCCCCACCAGGGGTTGGGTAGCAATCAGCCCCAGCATTTT.